This TCR beta chain was found in a study of shared T cell receptors in the human thymus. The protocol was immunoSEQ multiplex PCR, while the TCRdb copy is restricted to in-frame clones and leaves out a portion. Seen here are hundreds of thousands of clones, more than 70% observed once, and the top ten hold about 0.0094%. Per germline, CDR1 GTSNPN and CDR2 SVGIG (reference sequence). Unmatched junction bases numbered 6, after V lost 8 bases and J lost 4 bases. This CDR3 region has 12 residues. This same sample was also taken into another study, of human thymus T cells. That work states: Having surgery to correct congenital heart defects, healthy Finnish infants acted as the donors. In corrective heart surgery, resections were taken, and these provided the thymus tissue. Biased V and J segment usage appeared in thymus and peripheral blood. Thymic repertoires overlap heavily among unrelated individuals, related research has reported.

Sequenced input: thymocytes. The chain is built from TRBV30 and TRBJ2-3, with 7 bases that match TRBD1. The TCR sequence derives from a boy younger than two with a congenital heart defect. Here the CDR3 DNA reads TGTGCCGGCCGGGACAGCGCAGATACGCAGTATTTT. Translated: CAGRDSADTQYF.